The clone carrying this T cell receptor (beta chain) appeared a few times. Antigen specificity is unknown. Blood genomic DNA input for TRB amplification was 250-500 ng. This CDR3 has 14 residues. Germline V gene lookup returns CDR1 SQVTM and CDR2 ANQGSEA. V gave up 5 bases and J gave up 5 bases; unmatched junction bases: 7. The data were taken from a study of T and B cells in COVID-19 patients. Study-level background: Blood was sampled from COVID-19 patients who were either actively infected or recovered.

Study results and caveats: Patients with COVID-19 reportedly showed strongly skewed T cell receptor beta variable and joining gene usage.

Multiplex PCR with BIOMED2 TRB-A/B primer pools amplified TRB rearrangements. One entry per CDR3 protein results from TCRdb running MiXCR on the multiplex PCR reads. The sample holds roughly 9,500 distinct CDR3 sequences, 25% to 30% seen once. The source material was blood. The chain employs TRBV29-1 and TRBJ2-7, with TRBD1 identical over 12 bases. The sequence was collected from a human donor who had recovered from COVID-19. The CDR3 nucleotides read TGCAGCGTTAGAGCCGGGACAGGGGGCAACGAGCAGTACTTC. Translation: CSVRAGTGGNEQYF.